This T cell receptor beta chain was sequenced for a study of blood T cell repertoires in COVID-19. Study at large: From the United States, Italy and Spain came samples of acute and convalescent COVID-19. PBMCs, B-cell-depleted T cells, or T cells provided the cDNA or gDNA that made up the material.

Authors' methods: Reference gene primer amplification in the assay estimated nucleated cell counts. Measured with immunoSEQ multiplex PCR; TCRdb has only the in-frame clones, and not every one. The V and J calls and clone size were taken over from that table, and D and trimming were inferred from the DNA. This sample carries nearly 350,000 clones, around four fifths of them seen once, and the ten largest clones take about 3%. The sequenced material came from peripheral blood. The clonotype comes from a young man with active or convalescent COVID-19.

CDR3 protein: CATSRDRGQPQHF. Here the CDR3 DNA reads TGTGCCACCAGCAGAGACAGGGGACAGCCCCAGCATTTT. The gene calls are TRBV15 and TRBJ1-5; TRBD1 is a possible D gene (6 bases). The CDR3 covers 13 residues. Germline CDR1 and CDR2: LNHNV and YYDKDF (reference sequence). Between the trimmed V and J ends, which lost 0 bases and 7 bases, there was a span of 7 bases.